This T cell receptor (beta chain) emerged from a study of shared clonotypes between healthy human individuals. Across the study: Donors, aged 18 to 49, were two women and three men.

In this sample, this clone turned up a few times. The healthy adult donors were HIV-negative and reported no recent acute infections or vaccinations. For each subset, genomic DNA was distributed in equal portions over several immunoSEQ plates. Sequencing was performed with immunoSEQ multiplex PCR; in TCRdb, only in-frame clones are kept and a portion is missing. This repertoire shows 2 million to 3 million clones, more than 90% found once; its top ten account for about 0.13%. Trimming pared 0 bases from V and 3 bases from J, leaving 7 bases between. The CDR3 spans 14 residues. From germline, CDR1 is SGHRS and CDR2 YFSETQ.

The specimen sequenced was naive CD4+ T cells sorted from blood. Subset reported: CD45RA+ positively selected. The chain carries TRBV5-1 and TRBJ1-5; D not resolved. This receptor was obtained from a man aged 18 to 35 in good health. CDR3 sequence: CASSLGEINQPQHF. The CDR3 DNA is TGCGCCAGCAGCTTGGGAGAGATCAATCAGCCCCAGCATTTT.